The sample holds many counts of the clone carrying this T cell receptor (beta chain). Its antigen remains unknown. The sample comes from a study of neurological immune-mediated disorders. Study-wide results and limits: The most TCR clonal expansion was seen in HTLV-1-associated myelopathy, whereas the least was seen in multiple sclerosis, below the level in healthy controls.

CDR1 and CDR2 from the germline V gene are SGHVS and FQNEAQ. The CDR3 consists of 14 residues. Trimming cost V 3 bases and J 3 bases, with 11 bases left between them. Each sorted-subset library came from about a million CD4+ or CD8+ T cells. TCRdb reprocessed the 5' RACE reads with MiXCR, giving one entry per CDR3 protein. The table records around 30,000 distinct CDR3 sequences, roughly 3.7% of them present only once. This clonotype was sampled from a woman aged 40 to 49 in good health. The specimen was CD4+ T cells from blood. This chain connects TRBV7-8 to TRBJ1-2, with D maybe TRBD1 (5 bases). DNA of the CDR3: TGTGCCAGCAGCTTGGGGCAGCGATACTATGGCTACACCTTC. Protein: CASSLGQRYYGYTF.